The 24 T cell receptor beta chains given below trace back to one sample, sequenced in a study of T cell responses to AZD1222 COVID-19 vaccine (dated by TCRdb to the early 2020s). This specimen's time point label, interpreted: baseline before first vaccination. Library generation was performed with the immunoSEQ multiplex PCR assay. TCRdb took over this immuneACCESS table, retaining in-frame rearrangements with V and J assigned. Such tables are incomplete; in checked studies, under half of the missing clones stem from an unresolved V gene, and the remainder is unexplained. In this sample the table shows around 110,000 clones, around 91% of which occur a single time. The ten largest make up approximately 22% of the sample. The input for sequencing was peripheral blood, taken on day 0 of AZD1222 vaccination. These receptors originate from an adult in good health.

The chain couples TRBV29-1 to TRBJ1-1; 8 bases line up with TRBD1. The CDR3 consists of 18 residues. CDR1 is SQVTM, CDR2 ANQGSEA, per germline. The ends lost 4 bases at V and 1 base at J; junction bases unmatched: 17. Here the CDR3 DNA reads TGCAGCGTTGGTAGGCACAGGGGGAGCTTGCAGGGGAACACTGAAGCTTTCTTT. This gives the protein CSVGRHRGSLQGNTEAFF.

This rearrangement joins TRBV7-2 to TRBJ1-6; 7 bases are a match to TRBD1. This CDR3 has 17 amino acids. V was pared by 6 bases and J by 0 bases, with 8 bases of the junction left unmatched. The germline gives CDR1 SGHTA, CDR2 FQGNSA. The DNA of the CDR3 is TGTGCCAGCAGTCGGGGAGGGGGCCGCTCCTATAATTCACCCCTCCACTTT. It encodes CASSRGGGRSYNSPLHF.

CDR3 protein: CASSREARGPNEKLFF. The DNA for the CDR3 is TGTGCCAGCAGCCGTGAAGCAAGGGGGCCAAATGAAAAACTGTTTTTT. This rearrangement joins TRBV7-2 to TRBJ1-4, with 7 bases matching TRBD1. In germline, CDR1 is SGHTA, CDR2 FQGNSA. V shed 5 bases, J shed 5 bases, and the junction held 11 bases outside the gene matches. The CDR3 consists of 16 residues.

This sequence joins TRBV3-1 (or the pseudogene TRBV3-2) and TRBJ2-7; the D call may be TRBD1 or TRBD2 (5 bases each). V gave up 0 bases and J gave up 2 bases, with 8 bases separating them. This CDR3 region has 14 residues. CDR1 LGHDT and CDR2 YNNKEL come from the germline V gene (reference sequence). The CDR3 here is CASSQEGRPYEQYF. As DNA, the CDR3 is TGTGCCAGCAGCCAAGAGGGACGCCCCTACGAGCAGTACTTC.

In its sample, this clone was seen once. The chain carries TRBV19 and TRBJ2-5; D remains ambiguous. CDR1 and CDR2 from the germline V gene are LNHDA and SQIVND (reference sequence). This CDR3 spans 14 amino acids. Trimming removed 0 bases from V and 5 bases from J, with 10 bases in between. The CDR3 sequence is CASSIDTFPETQYF. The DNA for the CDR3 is TGTGCCAGTAGTATAGATACCTTCCCCGAGACCCAGTACTTC.

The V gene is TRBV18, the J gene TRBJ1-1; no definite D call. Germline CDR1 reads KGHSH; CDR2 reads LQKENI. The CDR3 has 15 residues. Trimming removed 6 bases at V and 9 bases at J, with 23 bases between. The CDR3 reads CASSSNLEGPGKAFF. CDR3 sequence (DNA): TGTGCCAGCTCTTCGAACTTAGAGGGCCCCGGCAAAGCTTTCTTT.

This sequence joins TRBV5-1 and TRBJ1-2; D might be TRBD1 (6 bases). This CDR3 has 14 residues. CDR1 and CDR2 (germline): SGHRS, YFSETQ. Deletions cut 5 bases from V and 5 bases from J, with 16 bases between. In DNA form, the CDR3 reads TGCGCCAGCAGACCCGGGACACCTGGATATGGCTACACCTTC. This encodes CASRPGTPGYGYTF.

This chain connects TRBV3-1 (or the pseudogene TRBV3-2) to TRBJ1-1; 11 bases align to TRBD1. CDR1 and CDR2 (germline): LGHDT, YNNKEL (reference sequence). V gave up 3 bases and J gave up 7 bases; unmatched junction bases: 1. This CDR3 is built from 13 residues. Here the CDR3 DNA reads TGTGCCAGCAGCCATGGGACAGGGGGTGAAGCTTTCTTT. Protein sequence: CASSHGTGGEAFF.

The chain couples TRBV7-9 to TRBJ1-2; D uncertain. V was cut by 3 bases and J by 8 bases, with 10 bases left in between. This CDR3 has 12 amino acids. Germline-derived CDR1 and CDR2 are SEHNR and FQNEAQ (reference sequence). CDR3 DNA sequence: TGTGCCAGCAGCTTTAGTGGAAGCGGCTACACCTTC. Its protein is CASSFSGSGYTF.

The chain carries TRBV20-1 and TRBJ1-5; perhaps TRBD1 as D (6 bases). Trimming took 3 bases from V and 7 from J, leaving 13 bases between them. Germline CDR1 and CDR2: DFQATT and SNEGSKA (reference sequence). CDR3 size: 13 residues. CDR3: CSASTGTLQPQHF. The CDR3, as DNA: TGCAGTGCTAGTACCGGGACACTCCAGCCCCAGCATTTT.

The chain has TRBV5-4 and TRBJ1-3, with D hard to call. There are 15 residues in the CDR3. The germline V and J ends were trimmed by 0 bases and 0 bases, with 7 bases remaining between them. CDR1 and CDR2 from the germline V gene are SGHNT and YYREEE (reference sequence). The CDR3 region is CASSLEAASGNTIYF. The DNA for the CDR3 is TGTGCCAGCAGCTTGGAGGCAGCCTCTGGAAACACCATATATTTT.

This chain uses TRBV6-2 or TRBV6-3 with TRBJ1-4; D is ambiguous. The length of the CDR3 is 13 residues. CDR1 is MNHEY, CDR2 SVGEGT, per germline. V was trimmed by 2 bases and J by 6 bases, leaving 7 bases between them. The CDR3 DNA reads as TGTGCCAGCAGTTACCAACCCCATGAAAAACTGTTTTTT. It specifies CASSYQPHEKLFF.

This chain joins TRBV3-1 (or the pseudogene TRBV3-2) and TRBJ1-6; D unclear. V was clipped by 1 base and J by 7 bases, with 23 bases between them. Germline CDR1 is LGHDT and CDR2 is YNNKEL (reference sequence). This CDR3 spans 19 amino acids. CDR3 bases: TGTGCCAGCAGCCAAGCCCCCAGAGCCCTAAGAGGGCGCAATTCACCCCTCCACTTT. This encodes CASSQAPRALRGRNSPLHF.

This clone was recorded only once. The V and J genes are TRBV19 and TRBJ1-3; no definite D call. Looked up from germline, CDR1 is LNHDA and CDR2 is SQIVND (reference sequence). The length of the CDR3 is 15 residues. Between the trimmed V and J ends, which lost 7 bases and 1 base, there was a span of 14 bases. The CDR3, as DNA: TGTGCCAGTATCCCTTCATGGACTTCTGGAAACACCATATATTTT. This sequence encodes CASIPSWTSGNTIYF.

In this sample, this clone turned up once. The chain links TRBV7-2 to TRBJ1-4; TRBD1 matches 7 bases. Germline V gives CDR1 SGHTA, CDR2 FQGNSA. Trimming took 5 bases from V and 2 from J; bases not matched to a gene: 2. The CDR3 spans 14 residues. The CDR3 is CASSIGGTNEKLFF. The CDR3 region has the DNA TGTGCCAGCAGCATAGGGGGCACTAATGAAAAACTGTTTTTT.

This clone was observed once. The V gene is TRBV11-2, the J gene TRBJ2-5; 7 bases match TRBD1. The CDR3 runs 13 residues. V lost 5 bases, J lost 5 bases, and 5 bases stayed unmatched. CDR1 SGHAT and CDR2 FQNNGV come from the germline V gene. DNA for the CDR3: TGTGCCAGCAGCCGAGACAGGGTTGAGACCCAGTACTTC. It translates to CASSRDRVETQYF.

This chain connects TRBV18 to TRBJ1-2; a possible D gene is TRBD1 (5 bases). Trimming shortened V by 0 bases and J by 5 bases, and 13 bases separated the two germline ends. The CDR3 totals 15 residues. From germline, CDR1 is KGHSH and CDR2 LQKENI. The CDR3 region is CASSPPGGAGYGYTF. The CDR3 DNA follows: TGTGCCAGCTCACCACCGGGAGGGGCTGGATATGGCTACACCTTC.

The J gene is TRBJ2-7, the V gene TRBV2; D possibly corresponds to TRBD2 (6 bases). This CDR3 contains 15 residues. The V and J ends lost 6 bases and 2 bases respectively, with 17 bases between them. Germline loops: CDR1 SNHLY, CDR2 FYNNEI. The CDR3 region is CASREDPGVAYEQYF. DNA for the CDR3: TGTGCCAGCAGGGAGGATCCGGGGGTAGCCTACGAGCAGTACTTC.

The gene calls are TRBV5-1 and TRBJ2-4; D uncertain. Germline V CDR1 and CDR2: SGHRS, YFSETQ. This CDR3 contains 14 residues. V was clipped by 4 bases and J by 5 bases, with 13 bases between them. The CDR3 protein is CASSVNRGQNIQYF. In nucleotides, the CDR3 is TGCGCCAGCAGCGTCAACCGAGGTCAAAACATTCAGTACTTC.

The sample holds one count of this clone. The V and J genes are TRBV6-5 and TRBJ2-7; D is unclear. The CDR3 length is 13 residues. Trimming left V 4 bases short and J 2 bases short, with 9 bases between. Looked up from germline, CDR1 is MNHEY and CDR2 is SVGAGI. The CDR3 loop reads CASSSRYPYEQYF. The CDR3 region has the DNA TGTGCCAGCAGTTCGAGATACCCCTACGAGCAGTACTTC.

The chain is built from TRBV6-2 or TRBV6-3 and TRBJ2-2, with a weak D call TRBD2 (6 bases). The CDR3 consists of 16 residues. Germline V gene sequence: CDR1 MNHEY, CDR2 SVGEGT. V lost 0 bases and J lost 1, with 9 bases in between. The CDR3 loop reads CASSYSGGLNTGELFF. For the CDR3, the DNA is TGTGCCAGCAGTTACTCCGGGGGATTGAACACCGGGGAGCTGTTTTTT.

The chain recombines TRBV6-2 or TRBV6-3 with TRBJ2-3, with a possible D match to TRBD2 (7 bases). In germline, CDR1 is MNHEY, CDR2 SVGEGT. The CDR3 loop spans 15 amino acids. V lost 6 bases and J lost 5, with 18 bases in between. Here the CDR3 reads CASSPLRGAGDTQYF. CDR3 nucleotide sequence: TGTGCCAGCAGCCCCTTACGGGGGGCTGGAGATACGCAGTATTTT.

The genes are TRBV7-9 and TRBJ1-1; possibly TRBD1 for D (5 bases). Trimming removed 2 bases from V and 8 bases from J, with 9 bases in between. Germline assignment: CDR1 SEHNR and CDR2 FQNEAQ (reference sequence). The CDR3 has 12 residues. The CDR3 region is CASSLLGGEAFF. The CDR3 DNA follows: TGTGCCAGCAGCTTACTGGGGGGAGAAGCTTTCTTT.

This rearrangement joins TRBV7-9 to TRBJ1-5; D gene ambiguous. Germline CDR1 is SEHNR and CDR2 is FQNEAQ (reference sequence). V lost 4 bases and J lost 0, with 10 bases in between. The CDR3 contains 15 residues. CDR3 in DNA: TGTGCCAGCAGCTGGGGAGTTGATAGCAATCAGCCCCAGCATTTT. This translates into CASSWGVDSNQPQHF.